This T cell receptor (beta chain) comes out of a study of response to subunit inactivated influenza vaccine. Study-level points and caveats: Authors proposed each seasonal influenza vaccination draws in few new T cells.

TCRdb re-analysed the RT-PCR reads in MiXCR, keeping a single row per CDR3 protein. The sample includes fewer than 700,000 distinct CDR3 sequences, roughly 13% of them seen just once. The CDR3 is made up of 13 amino acids. CDR1 and CDR2 from the germline V gene are MNHEY and SVGEGT. V was shortened by 10 bases and J by 10 bases, with 20 bases between the two germline ends. This clonotype was seen at least ten times. The antigen remains undetermined. This TCR was recovered from a man aged 50 or older who received an inactivated influenza vaccine. The specimen comprised PBMCs from blood, sampled 45 days after vaccination. V gene TRBV6-2 or TRBV6-3 combines with J gene TRBJ2-1, with a weak D call TRBD2 (6 bases). The CDR3 loop is CATRTTPMGEQFF. In nucleotides, the CDR3 is TGTGCCACCCGGACTACCCCAATGGGAGAGCAGTTCTTC.